The rows below give T cell receptor beta chains drawn from one sample of a study of blood T cell repertoires in COVID-19. Data came from immunoSEQ multiplex PCR; TCRdb stores just in-frame clones and leaves some out. The sample comprises about 440,000 clones, roughly 90% of which are singletons, and about 4.5% rests with the top ten. Specimen: peripheral blood. The receptors come from a woman aged 25 to 39 with acute or convalescent COVID-19. The CDR3 runs from the conserved cysteine through the conserved F or W. Each record gives: clone size, V gene, J gene, D gene, CDR3 protein, CDR3 DNA. A D gene is named only where the DNA matches it firmly. Some rows mark clone size as missing; the rest say once, few, many or name a class of expanded clone.

clone size: NA; V gene: TRBV7-9; J gene: TRBJ1-2; D gene: NA; CDR3 protein: CASSPGARTGTF; CDR3 DNA: TGTGCCAGCAGCCCAGGCGCCAGGACTGGCACCTTC
clone size: NA; V gene: TRBV5-1; J gene: TRBJ1-2; D gene: TRBD1; CDR3 protein: CASSLLGQANGYGYTF; CDR3 DNA: TGCGCCAGCAGCTTGCTCGGACAGGCTAACGGCTATGGCTACACCTTC
clone size: few; V gene: TRBV6-4; J gene: TRBJ2-1; D gene: NA; CDR3 protein: CASSRAGDRQTNEQFF; CDR3 DNA: TGTGCCAGCAGTAGAGCAGGGGATCGTCAAACCAATGAGCAGTTCTTC
clone size: few; V gene: TRBV11-2; J gene: TRBJ2-7; D gene: NA; CDR3 protein: CASSLELGPYEQYF; CDR3 DNA: TGTGCCAGCAGCTTAGAGTTGGGGCCCTACGAGCAGTACTTC
clone size: NA; V gene: TRBV7-2; J gene: TRBJ1-1; D gene: NA; CDR3 protein: CASSAPGTRNTEAFF; CDR3 DNA: TGTGCCAGCAGCGCCCCCGGGACTCGGAACACTGAAGCTTTCTTT
clone size: NA; V gene: TRBV4-1; J gene: TRBJ2-7; D gene: TRBD2; CDR3 protein: CASSQSSGPYEQYF; CDR3 DNA: TGCGCCAGCAGCCAATCTAGCGGCCCCTACGAGCAGTACTTC
clone size: NA; V gene: TRBV4-2; J gene: TRBJ1-5; D gene: NA; CDR3 protein: CASSQDAGRINQPQHF; CDR3 DNA: TGTGCCAGCAGCCAAGACGCGGGTAGGATCAATCAGCCCCAGCATTTT
clone size: NA; V gene: TRBV5-1; J gene: TRBJ1-2; D gene: NA; CDR3 protein: CASSLMAGSYGYTF; CDR3 DNA: TGCGCCAGCAGCTTGATGGCAGGGTCCTATGGCTACACCTTC
clone size: NA; V gene: TRBV20-1; J gene: TRBJ1-6; D gene: NA; CDR3 protein: CSASRVAYSSYNSPLHF; CDR3 DNA: TGCAGTGCTAGTCGGGTAGCTTATAGCTCCTATAATTCACCCCTCCACTTT
clone size: NA; V gene: TRBV3-1/TRBV3-2; J gene: TRBJ2-6; D gene: TRBD2; CDR3 protein: CASSQGLLAGGRGANVLTF; CDR3 DNA: TGTGCCAGCAGCCAAGGTCTACTAGCGGGGGGGCGAGGGGCCAACGTCCTGACTTTC
clone size: NA; V gene: TRBV5-8; J gene: TRBJ1-1; D gene: NA; CDR3 protein: CASSLYADITMNTEAFF; CDR3 DNA: TGTGCCAGCAGCTTGTACGCCGACATAACCATGAACACTGAAGCTTTCTTT
clone size: NA; V gene: TRBV30; J gene: TRBJ2-7; D gene: NA; CDR3 protein: CAWSRTGYEQYF; CDR3 DNA: TGTGCCTGGAGTAGAACTGGCTACGAGCAGTACTTC
clone size: NA; V gene: TRBV5-6; J gene: TRBJ2-7; D gene: NA; CDR3 protein: CASRNQYRVPYEQYF; CDR3 DNA: TGTGCCAGCAGGAACCAATACCGGGTCCCCTACGAGCAGTACTTC
clone size: NA; V gene: TRBV19; J gene: TRBJ2-2; D gene: NA; CDR3 protein: CASSEVANTGELFF; CDR3 DNA: TGTGCCAGTAGTGAGGTCGCGAACACCGGGGAGCTGTTTTTT
clone size: NA; V gene: TRBV4-1; J gene: TRBJ2-2; D gene: NA; CDR3 protein: CASSQVTGSGELFF; CDR3 DNA: TGCGCCAGCAGCCAAGTGACGGGATCCGGGGAGCTGTTTTTT
clone size: few; V gene: TRBV29-1; J gene: TRBJ1-2; D gene: TRBD1; CDR3 protein: CSVPTGDRGYTF; CDR3 DNA: TGCAGCGTTCCCACCGGGGACAGAGGCTACACCTTC
clone size: NA; V gene: TRBV5-1; J gene: TRBJ1-2; D gene: NA; CDR3 protein: CASSFEGGSYGYTF; CDR3 DNA: TGCGCCAGCAGCTTTGAGGGAGGCTCCTATGGCTACACCTTC
clone size: NA; V gene: TRBV5-1; J gene: TRBJ1-4; D gene: NA; CDR3 protein: CASKDPGNEKLFF; CDR3 DNA: TGCGCCAGCAAGGACCCAGGGAATGAAAAACTGTTTTTT
clone size: NA; V gene: TRBV4-1; J gene: TRBJ1-6; D gene: NA; CDR3 protein: CASSQDPQGSYNSPLHF; CDR3 DNA: TGCGCCAGCAGCCAAGACCCCCAAGGGAGCTATAATTCACCCCTCCACTTT
clone size: NA; V gene: TRBV18; J gene: TRBJ2-1; D gene: TRBD1; CDR3 protein: CASSQGAGAKTEQFF; CDR3 DNA: TGTGCCAGCTCCCAGGGGGCAGGGGCCAAAACTGAGCAGTTCTTC
clone size: NA; V gene: TRBV4-1; J gene: TRBJ2-7; D gene: TRBD1; CDR3 protein: CASSQSATGGQEQYF; CDR3 DNA: TGCGCCAGCAGCCAATCCGCTACAGGGGGACAGGAGCAGTACTTC
clone size: NA; V gene: TRBV18; J gene: TRBJ1-4; D gene: NA; CDR3 protein: CASSRQSATNEKLFF; CDR3 DNA: TGTGCCAGCTCACGACAGTCGGCAACTAATGAAAAACTGTTTTTT
clone size: NA; V gene: TRBV28; J gene: TRBJ1-3; D gene: NA; CDR3 protein: CASSFGGATGNTIYF; CDR3 DNA: TGTGCCAGCAGTTTCGGGGGGGCGACTGGAAACACCATATATTTT
clone size: NA; V gene: TRBV7-8; J gene: TRBJ1-2; D gene: NA; CDR3 protein: CASSLAQALGYGYTF; CDR3 DNA: TGTGCCAGCAGCTTAGCGCAGGCGCTCGGCTATGGCTACACCTTC
clone size: NA; V gene: TRBV7-3; J gene: TRBJ1-1; D gene: NA; CDR3 protein: CASSSTGDRLFF; CDR3 DNA: TGTGCCAGCAGCTCTACGGGGGACCGCCTTTTCTTT
clone size: NA; V gene: TRBV6-5; J gene: TRBJ1-3; D gene: TRBD1; CDR3 protein: CASGRGASGNTIYF; CDR3 DNA: TGTGCCAGCGGCAGGGGGGCCTCTGGAAACACCATATATTTT
clone size: once; V gene: TRBV14; J gene: TRBJ1-4; D gene: NA; CDR3 protein: CASRKGGEKLFF; CDR3 DNA: TGTGCCAGCCGAAAGGGGGGGGAAAAACTGTTTTTT
clone size: NA; V gene: TRBV18; J gene: TRBJ2-1; D gene: NA; CDR3 protein: CASSPLARGTYNEQFF; CDR3 DNA: TGTGCCAGCTCACCATTGGCCCGGGGGACGTACAATGAGCAGTTCTTC
clone size: NA; V gene: TRBV2; J gene: TRBJ1-1; D gene: TRBD1; CDR3 protein: CASRMDRGNTEAFF; CDR3 DNA: TGTGCCAGCAGAATGGACAGGGGGAACACTGAAGCTTTCTTT
clone size: NA; V gene: TRBV6-6; J gene: TRBJ1-1; D gene: NA; CDR3 protein: CASSYSHQTEAFF; CDR3 DNA: TGTGCCAGCAGTTACTCCCACCAGACTGAAGCTTTCTTT
clone size: NA; V gene: TRBV12-3/TRBV12-4; J gene: TRBJ2-5; D gene: NA; CDR3 protein: CASSLNRQETQYF; CDR3 DNA: TGTGCCAGCAGTTTAAACAGACAAGAGACCCAGTACTTC
clone size: NA; V gene: TRBV24-1; J gene: TRBJ2-2; D gene: TRBD1; CDR3 protein: CATSDSGQGYRTGELFF; CDR3 DNA: TGTGCCACCAGTGACTCGGGACAGGGATACAGGACCGGGGAGCTGTTTTTT
clone size: NA; V gene: TRBV14; J gene: TRBJ2-7; D gene: TRBD2; CDR3 protein: CASSQPATSDIYEQYF; CDR3 DNA: TGTGCCAGCAGCCAACCGGCGACTAGCGATATTTACGAGCAGTACTTC
clone size: NA; V gene: TRBV28; J gene: TRBJ2-2; D gene: TRBD2; CDR3 protein: CASSLLLAGLNTGELFF; CDR3 DNA: TGTGCCAGCAGTTTATTACTAGCGGGCCTGAACACCGGGGAGCTGTTTTTT
clone size: NA; V gene: TRBV9; J gene: TRBJ1-2; D gene: NA; CDR3 protein: CASSEVGEAYYGYTF; CDR3 DNA: TGTGCCAGCAGCGAGGTCGGGGAGGCCTACTATGGCTACACCTTC
clone size: NA; V gene: TRBV11-3; J gene: TRBJ2-5; D gene: TRBD1; CDR3 protein: CASSLGQGRQETQYF; CDR3 DNA: TGTGCCAGCAGCCTCGGACAGGGGCGCCAAGAGACCCAGTACTTC
clone size: once; V gene: TRBV6-5; J gene: TRBJ2-3; D gene: NA; CDR3 protein: CASTIRSLGAQYF; CDR3 DNA: TGTGCCAGCACGATTCGGTCCCTGGGCGCGCAGTATTTT
clone size: NA; V gene: TRBV4-1; J gene: TRBJ2-5; D gene: TRBD2; CDR3 protein: CASSQVDSGTQETQYF; CDR3 DNA: TGCGCCAGCAGCCAAGTAGATAGCGGGACCCAAGAGACCCAGTACTTC
clone size: NA; V gene: TRBV5-1; J gene: TRBJ2-7; D gene: TRBD2; CDR3 protein: CASSSERGGRGEQYF; CDR3 DNA: TGCGCCAGCAGCTCGGAGCGGGGGGGCCGAGGCGAGCAGTACTTC
clone size: NA; V gene: TRBV3-1/TRBV3-2; J gene: TRBJ2-1; D gene: NA; CDR3 protein: CASSQGSEQFF; CDR3 DNA: TGTGCCAGCAGCCAAGGGAGTGAGCAGTTCTTC
clone size: NA; V gene: TRBV25-1; J gene: TRBJ2-5; D gene: NA; CDR3 protein: CASSDLDSQETQYF; CDR3 DNA: TGTGCCAGCAGTGACCTGGACAGCCAAGAGACCCAGTACTTC
clone size: NA; V gene: TRBV4-1; J gene: TRBJ1-1; D gene: TRBD1; CDR3 protein: CASSLPRGQVFSEAFF; CDR3 DNA: TGCGCCAGCAGCCTGCCGCGCGGACAGGTGTTTTCTGAAGCTTTCTTT
clone size: NA; V gene: TRBV19; J gene: TRBJ1-2; D gene: NA; CDR3 protein: CASSIDQAANYGYTF; CDR3 DNA: TGTGCCAGTAGTATAGATCAGGCTGCTAACTATGGCTACACCTTC
clone size: few; V gene: TRBV3-1/TRBV3-2; J gene: TRBJ1-3; D gene: NA; CDR3 protein: CASSRRTSNVNTIYF; CDR3 DNA: TGTGCCAGCAGCCGTCGGACATCGAACGTGAACACCATATATTTT
clone size: NA; V gene: TRBV12-3/TRBV12-4; J gene: TRBJ1-5; D gene: NA; CDR3 protein: CASSTYDNQPQHF; CDR3 DNA: TGTGCCAGCAGTACCTATGACAATCAGCCCCAGCATTTT
clone size: NA; V gene: TRBV7-2; J gene: TRBJ2-1; D gene: TRBD2; CDR3 protein: CASSLVAGGSNEQFF; CDR3 DNA: TGTGCCAGCAGCTTAGTTGCGGGGGGTTCCAATGAGCAGTTCTTC
clone size: NA; V gene: TRBV7-2; J gene: TRBJ1-3; D gene: NA; CDR3 protein: CASSLNANRRGNTIYF; CDR3 DNA: TGTGCCAGCAGCTTAAATGCGAACCGGAGAGGAAACACCATATATTTT
clone size: NA; V gene: TRBV28; J gene: TRBJ2-7; D gene: NA; CDR3 protein: CASRRTKFYEQYF; CDR3 DNA: TGTGCCAGCAGGCGCACGAAGTTCTACGAGCAGTACTTC
clone size: NA; V gene: TRBV5-1; J gene: TRBJ2-6; D gene: NA; CDR3 protein: CASSLTGGSGANVLTF; CDR3 DNA: TGCGCCAGCAGCTTGACCGGGGGCTCTGGGGCCAACGTCCTGACTTTC
clone size: NA; V gene: TRBV5-4; J gene: TRBJ2-2; D gene: NA; CDR3 protein: CASSLFRTGELFF; CDR3 DNA: TGTGCCAGCAGCTTGTTTAGAACCGGGGAGCTGTTTTTT
clone size: NA; V gene: TRBV10-1; J gene: TRBJ1-6; D gene: TRBD1; CDR3 protein: CASRAGQGSSPLHF; CDR3 DNA: TGCGCCAGCAGGGCAGGACAGGGGAGTTCACCCCTCCACTTT
clone size: NA; V gene: TRBV19; J gene: TRBJ1-2; D gene: NA; CDR3 protein: CASNVGGGSYGYTF; CDR3 DNA: TGTGCCAGTAATGTCGGGGGGGGAAGCTATGGCTACACCTTC
clone size: NA; V gene: TRBV5-5; J gene: TRBJ2-3; D gene: NA; CDR3 protein: CASSRMNRDVYTDTQYF; CDR3 DNA: TGTGCCAGCAGCCGGATGAACAGGGACGTTTACACAGATACGCAGTATTTT
clone size: NA; V gene: TRBV21-1; J gene: TRBJ1-6; D gene: NA; CDR3 protein: CASSRDRGNSPLHF; CDR3 DNA: TGTGCCAGCAGCCGGGACAGGGGCAATTCACCCCTCCACTTT
clone size: NA; V gene: TRBV12-5; J gene: TRBJ2-5; D gene: NA; CDR3 protein: CASGSRGGETQYF; CDR3 DNA: TGTGCTAGTGGTTCCAGGGGCGGGGAGACCCAGTACTTC
clone size: NA; V gene: TRBV27; J gene: TRBJ2-5; D gene: NA; CDR3 protein: CASGGRLSPQETQYF; CDR3 DNA: TGTGCCAGCGGGGGGAGGCTATCCCCCCAAGAGACCCAGTACTTC
clone size: NA; V gene: TRBV6-5; J gene: TRBJ2-3; D gene: NA; CDR3 protein: CASSYSRTVDTQYF; CDR3 DNA: TGTGCCAGCAGTTATTCCCGGACAGTAGATACGCAGTATTTT